The clone carrying this T cell receptor beta chain was detected many times. Its antigen is as yet unknown. Individuals selected for sequencing had exhibited CD8+CD57+ cell expansion on flow cytometry. At the time of blood sampling, patients had not yet received any therapy. This record belongs to a study of CD8+CD57+ T cells in acquired aplastic anemia. Study as a whole: Sorted cells (CD4+ and CD8+) yielded DNA amounts that averaged approximately 3.2 ug. Points from the study as a whole: Levels of CD8+ Simpson's diversity were not significantly distinct in patients versus controls. Twenty-nine CD8+ CDR3 sequences were shared between patients and controls.

Genomic DNA acted as the template from which TCR beta VDJ combination and CDR3 sequence profiling were carried out. Each CDR3 protein gets one entry after TCRdb re-called the reads with MiXCR. This table has about 180,000 distinct CDR3 sequences, more than 45% appearing once. The sequencing input was sorted CD4+, CD8+, or CD8+CD57+ T cells (not recorded which) from PBMCs. The TCR comes from a human donor with aplastic anemia.

The CDR3 protein is CASSLVGTGDKAFF. CDR3 bases: TGTGCCAGCAGCTTGGTAGGGACAGGGGATAAAGCTTTCTTT. The V and J genes are TRBV12-3 or TRBV12-4 and TRBJ1-1, with 10 nucleotides matching TRBD1. The CDR3 is made up of 14 amino acids. Germline trimming cut 6 bases from V and 9 bases from J; bases unmatched to any gene: 10.